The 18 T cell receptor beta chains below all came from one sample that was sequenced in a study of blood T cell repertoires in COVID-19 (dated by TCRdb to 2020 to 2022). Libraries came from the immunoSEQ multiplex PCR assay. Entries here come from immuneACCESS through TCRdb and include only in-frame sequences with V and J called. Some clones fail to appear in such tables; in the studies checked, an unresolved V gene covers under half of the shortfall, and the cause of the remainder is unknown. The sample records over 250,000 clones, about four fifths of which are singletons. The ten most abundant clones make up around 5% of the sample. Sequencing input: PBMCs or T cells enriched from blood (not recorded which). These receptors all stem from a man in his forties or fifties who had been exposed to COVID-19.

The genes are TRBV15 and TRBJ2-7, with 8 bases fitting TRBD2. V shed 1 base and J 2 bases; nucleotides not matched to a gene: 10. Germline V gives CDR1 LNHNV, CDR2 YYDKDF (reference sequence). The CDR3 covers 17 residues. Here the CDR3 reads CATSRGYGVAGTYEQYF. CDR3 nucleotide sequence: TGTGCCACCAGCAGAGGTTATGGGGTAGCGGGAACCTACGAGCAGTACTTC.

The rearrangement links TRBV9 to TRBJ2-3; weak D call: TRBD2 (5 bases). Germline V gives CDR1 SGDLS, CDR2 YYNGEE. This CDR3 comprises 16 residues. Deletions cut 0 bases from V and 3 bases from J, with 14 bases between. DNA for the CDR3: TGTGCCAGCAGCGTAGCCACTAGTCATAGGACAGATACGCAGTATTTT. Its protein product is CASSVATSHRTDTQYF.

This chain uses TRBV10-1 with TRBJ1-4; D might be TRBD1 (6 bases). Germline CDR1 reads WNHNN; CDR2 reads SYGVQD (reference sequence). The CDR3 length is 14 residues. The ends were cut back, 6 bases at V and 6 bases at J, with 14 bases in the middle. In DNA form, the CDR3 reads TGCGCCAGCAGGACAGGTGGCTGTGATGAAAAACTGTTTTTT. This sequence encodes CASRTGGCDEKLFF.

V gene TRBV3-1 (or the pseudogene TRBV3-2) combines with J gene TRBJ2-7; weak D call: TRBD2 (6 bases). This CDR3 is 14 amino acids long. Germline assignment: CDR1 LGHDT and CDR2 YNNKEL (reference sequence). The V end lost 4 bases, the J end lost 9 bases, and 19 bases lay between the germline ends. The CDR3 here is CASSPQPTAGTQYF. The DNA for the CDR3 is TGTGCCAGCAGCCCACAACCCACGGCGGGAACGCAGTACTTC.

The CDR3 DNA reads TGTGCCAGCTCGGGCGGGAGCTTCCATGAGCAGTTCTTC. Residues: CASSGGSFHEQFF. This chain connects TRBV6-5 to TRBJ2-1; 7 bases match TRBD2. The CDR3 covers 13 residues. The V gene end was trimmed by 8 bases and the J gene end by 8 bases; junction bases not matched to a gene: 9. Germline CDR1 reads MNHEY; CDR2 reads SVGAGI.

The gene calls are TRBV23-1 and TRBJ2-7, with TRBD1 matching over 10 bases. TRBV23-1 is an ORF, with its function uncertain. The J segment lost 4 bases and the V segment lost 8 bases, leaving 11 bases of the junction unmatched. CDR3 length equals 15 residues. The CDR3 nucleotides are TGCGCCAGCTCACCTCGGGACAGGGGAGAATACGAGCAGTACTTC. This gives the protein CASSPRDRGEYEQYF.

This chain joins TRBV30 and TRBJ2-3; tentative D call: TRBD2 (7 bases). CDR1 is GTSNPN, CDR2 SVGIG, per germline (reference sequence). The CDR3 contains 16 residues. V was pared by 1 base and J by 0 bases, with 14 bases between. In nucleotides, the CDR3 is TGTGCCTGGAGTGGAGGGGGGGGACGGAGCACAGATACGCAGTATTTT. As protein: CAWSGGGGRSTDTQYF.

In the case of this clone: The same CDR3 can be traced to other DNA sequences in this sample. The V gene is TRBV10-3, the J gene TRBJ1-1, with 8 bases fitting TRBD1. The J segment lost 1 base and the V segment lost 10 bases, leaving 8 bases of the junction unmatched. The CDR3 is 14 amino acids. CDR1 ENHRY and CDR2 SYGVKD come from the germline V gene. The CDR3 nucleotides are TGTGCCACGACGGAAGGGACAGGGAACACTGAAGCTTTCTTT. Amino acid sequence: CATTEGTGNTEAFF.

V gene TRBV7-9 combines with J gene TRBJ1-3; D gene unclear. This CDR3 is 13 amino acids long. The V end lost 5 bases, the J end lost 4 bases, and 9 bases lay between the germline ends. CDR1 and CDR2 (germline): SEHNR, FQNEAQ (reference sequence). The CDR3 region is CASSRRAGNTIYF. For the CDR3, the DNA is TGTGCCAGCAGCCGGAGGGCCGGAAACACCATATATTTT. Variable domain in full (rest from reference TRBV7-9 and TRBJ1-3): DTGVSQNPRHKITKRGQNVTFRCDPISEHNRLYWYRQTLGQGPEFLTYFQNEAQLEKSRLLSDRFSAERPKGSFSTLEIQRTEQGDSAMYLCASSRRAGNTIYFGEGSWLTVV.

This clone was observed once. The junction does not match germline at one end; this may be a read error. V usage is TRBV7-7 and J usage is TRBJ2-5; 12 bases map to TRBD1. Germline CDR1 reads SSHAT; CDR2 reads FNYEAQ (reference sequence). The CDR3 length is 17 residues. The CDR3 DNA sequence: TGTGCTAGCAGCTTAGGGACAGGGGGCACTTTCCAAGAGACCCAGTACTTC. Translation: CASSLGTGGTFQETQYF.

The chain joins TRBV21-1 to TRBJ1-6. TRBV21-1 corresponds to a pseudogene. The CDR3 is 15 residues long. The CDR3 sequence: CASSKGGSGDSPLHF. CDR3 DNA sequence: TGTGCCAGCAGCAAAGGGGGGTCGGGGGATTCACCCCTCCACTTT.

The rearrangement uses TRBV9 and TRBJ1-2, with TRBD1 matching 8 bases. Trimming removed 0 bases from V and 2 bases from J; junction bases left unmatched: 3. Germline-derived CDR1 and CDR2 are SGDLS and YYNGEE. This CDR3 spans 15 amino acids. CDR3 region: CASSVVAGGNYGYTF. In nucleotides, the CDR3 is TGTGCCAGCAGCGTAGTCGCAGGGGGCAACTATGGCTACACCTTC.

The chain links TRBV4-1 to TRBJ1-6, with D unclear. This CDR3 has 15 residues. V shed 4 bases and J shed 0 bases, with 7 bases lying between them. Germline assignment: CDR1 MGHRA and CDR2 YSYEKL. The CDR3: CASSPGSSYNSPLHF. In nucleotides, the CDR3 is TGCGCCAGCAGCCCGGGTAGCTCCTATAATTCACCCCTCCACTTT.

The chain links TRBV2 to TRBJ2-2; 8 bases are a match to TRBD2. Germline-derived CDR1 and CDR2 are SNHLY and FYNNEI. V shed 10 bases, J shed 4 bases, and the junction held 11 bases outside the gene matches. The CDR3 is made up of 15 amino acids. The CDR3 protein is CATQAGAAPTGELFF. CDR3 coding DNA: TGTGCCACACAAGCGGGAGCCGCCCCCACCGGGGAGCTGTTTTTT.

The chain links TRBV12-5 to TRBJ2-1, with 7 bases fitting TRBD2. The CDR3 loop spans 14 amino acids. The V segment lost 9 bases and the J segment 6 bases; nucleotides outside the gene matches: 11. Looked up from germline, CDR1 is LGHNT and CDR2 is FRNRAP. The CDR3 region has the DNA TGTGCTAGCGCGGGAGAGCCCTCTTCCAATGAGCAGTTCTTC. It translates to CASAGEPSSNEQFF.

The CDR3 sequence: CASSPGLGGRQETQYF. The CDR3 coding sequence is TGTGCCAGCAGCCCTGGACTGGGCGGGCGCCAAGAGACCCAGTACTTC. The V gene is TRBV14, the J gene TRBJ2-5, with D possibly matching TRBD2 (5 bases). This CDR3 is 16 amino acids long. The germline V and J ends were trimmed by 4 bases and 1 base, with 16 bases remaining between them. Per the germline V gene, CDR1 is SGHDN and CDR2 is FVKESK.

CDR3 residues: CSVVAGGGDQPQHF. The DNA of the CDR3 is TGCAGCGTTGTGGCAGGGGGTGGAGATCAGCCCCAGCATTTT. The rearrangement uses TRBV29-1 and TRBJ1-5; 7 bases are shared with TRBD1. CDR1 and CDR2 from the germline V gene are SQVTM and ANQGSEA. Trimming cost V 4 bases and J 5 bases; bases outside gene matches: 8. This CDR3 is built from 14 residues.

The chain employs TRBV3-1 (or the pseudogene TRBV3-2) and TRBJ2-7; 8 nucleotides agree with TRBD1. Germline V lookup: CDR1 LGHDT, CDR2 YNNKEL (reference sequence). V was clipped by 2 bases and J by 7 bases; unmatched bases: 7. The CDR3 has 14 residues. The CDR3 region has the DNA TGTGCCAGCAGCCAACGGACGGACAGGGCTGAGCAGTACTTC. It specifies CASSQRTDRAEQYF.